This is a list of T cell receptor beta chains from one sample in a study of control samples from healthy donors and cancer patients. Only in-frame clones appear in the TCRdb table, and some are missing; sequencing was by immunoSEQ multiplex PCR. The data contain about 29,000 clones, 70% to 90% of them singletons. The specimen was formalin-fixed, paraffin-embedded tissue. These receptors were taken from a female donor with melanoma. Both conserved end residues are part of each CDR3. A D gene is named only where the DNA matches it firmly. Not every row has a clone size; where given, it reads once, few, many or a size class.

V gene	clone size	J gene	D gene	CDR3 length	CDR3 DNA	CDR3 protein
TRBV5-1	once	TRBJ2-7	.	12	TGCGCCAGCAGCCCGGGTAGGAGCGAGCAGTACTTC	CASSPGRSEQYF
TRBV29-1	few	TRBJ2-7	TRBD2	13	TGCAGCGTTGTGGGGGGGAGGGCCTACGAGCAGTACTTC	CSVVGGRAYEQYF
TRBV7-2	.	TRBJ2-7	TRBD2	14	TGTGCCAGCAGCTCGGGACTAGCATTTAGCGAGCAGTACTTC	CASSSGLAFSEQYF
TRBV11-2	few	TRBJ1-3	.	12	TGTGCCAGCAGCTTAGAGGGGAACACCATATATTTT	CASSLEGNTIYF
TRBV4-2	.	TRBJ2-3	.	16	TGTGCCAGCAGCCAAGAGGCACAGCTCCACACAGATACGCAGTATTTT	CASSQEAQLHTDTQYF
TRBV5-4	.	TRBJ2-3	.	13	TGTGCCAGCAGCTCAAGAAACCGGGATACGCAGTATTTT	CASSSRNRDTQYF
TRBV5-4	.	TRBJ2-2	TRBD2	15	TGTGCCAGCAGCTTGGAAGCGGGAGGGGCCGGGGAGCTGTTTTTT	CASSLEAGGAGELFF
TRBV7-2	.	TRBJ1-5	TRBD1	15	TGTGCCAGCAGCTTTTCGGGACAGAGCAATCAGCCCCAGCATTTT	CASSFSGQSNQPQHF
TRBV9	once	TRBJ2-3	.	15	TGTGCCAGCAGTGGGGGCGCCGGGCGCACAGATACGCAGTATTTT	CASSGGAGRTDTQYF
TRBV19	once	TRBJ1-1	.	17	TGTGCCAGTAGTAGCTCCAGGGACACAATTAGGAACACTGAAGCTTTCTTT	CASSSSRDTIRNTEAFF
TRBV5-1	.	TRBJ2-2	TRBD2	22	TGCGCCAGCAGCCCGGGACTAGCGGGAAGCCATACTTTATTAGCGAACACCGGGGAGCTGTTTTTT	CASSPGLAGSHTLLANTGELFF
TRBV9	.	TRBJ1-2	TRBD1	15	TGTGCCAGCAGCGTACAGGGGGCACCAATTAATGGCTACACCTTC	CASSVQGAPINGYTF
TRBV18	.	TRBJ1-3	.	14	TGTGCCAGCTCACCACAGGGGTTTGAAAACACCATATATTTT	CASSPQGFENTIYF
TRBV6-7	.	TRBJ1-6	TRBD1	17	TGTGCCAGCACCCAAACAGGGGGCCCCCAAAGGATGGTACTCCTCCACTTT	CASTQTGGPQRMVLLHF
TRBV18	.	TRBJ1-6	.	13	TGTGCCAGCTCATTGCCCTATAATTCACCCCTCCACTTT	CASSLPYNSPLHF
TRBV5-6	few	TRBJ2-3	TRBD1	15	TGTGCCAGCAGCTTTAGGACAGGACGCACAGATACGCAGTATTTT	CASSFRTGRTDTQYF
TRBV7-9	.	TRBJ2-4	.	13	TGTGCCAGCAGCTTAAATTCCGGGACCCACGCGTACTTC	CASSLNSGTHAYF
TRBV11-2	.	TRBJ2-5	TRBD2	17	TGTGCCAGCAGCTTAGGTCAGGGGACTAGCGGGAGGGGGACCCAGTACTTC	CASSLGQGTSGRGTQYF
TRBV6-5	.	TRBJ1-2	.	12	TGTGCCAGCAGTACCAGGGGAGGCGGCTACACCTTC	CASSTRGGGYTF
TRBV7-3	few	TRBJ2-5	.	13	TGTGCCAGCAGCCTAGGGACACGGGAGACCCAGTACTTC	CASSLGTRETQYF
TRBV24-1	.	TRBJ2-3	.	13	TGTGCCACCAGTGATTCTAGAAGACGAACGCAGTATTTT	CATSDSRRRTQYF
TRBV10-3	.	TRBJ1-4	.	16	TGTGCCATCAGTGAGTCGACGCCCCCACTGAGTGAAAAACTGTTTTTT	CAISESTPPLSEKLFF
TRBV7-3	.	TRBJ1-1	TRBD1	15	TGTGCCAGCAGCTTAACCGGGACAGGGAACACTGAAGCTTTCTTT	CASSLTGTGNTEAFF
TRBV19	.	TRBJ1-4	TRBD1	17	TGTGCCAGTAGGCAAAGGGACAGGGGAATTGCTAATGAAAAACTGTTTTTT	CASRQRDRGIANEKLFF
TRBV25-1	few	TRBJ1-4	.	15	TGTGCCAGCAGTGAATACGGGACAACTAATGAAAAACTGTTTTTT	CASSEYGTTNEKLFF
TRBV28	.	TRBJ2-5	.	12	TGTGCCAGCAGTTCGGACTGGAGGACCCAGTACTTC	CASSSDWRTQYF
TRBV5-8	once	TRBJ1-1	TRBD1	16	TGTGCCAGCAGCTTTGACAGGGGGCCAATGAACACTGAAGCTTTCTTT	CASSFDRGPMNTEAFF
TRBV3-1/TRBV3-2	.	TRBJ1-1	.	15	TGTGCCAGCAGCCAAGATGGAGGGACGGAGACTGAAGCTTTCTTT	CASSQDGGTETEAFF
TRBV7-9	.	TRBJ1-5	.	15	TGTGCCAGCAGCTTAGGGAGACAGGGCAATCAGCCCCAGCATTTT	CASSLGRQGNQPQHF
TRBV27	few	TRBJ2-1	TRBD1	15	TGTGCCAGCAGCCAACCGGGACAGGGGTACAATGAGCAGTTCTTC	CASSQPGQGYNEQFF
TRBV5-1	.	TRBJ1-3	.	15	TGCGCCAGCAGCACTAACCCTACCTCTGGAAACACCATATATTTT	CASSTNPTSGNTIYF
TRBV10-1	once	TRBJ2-7	.	14	TGCGCCAGCAGTGAGAATCAGGGTTGGGGGGAGCAGTACTTC	CASSENQGWGEQYF
TRBV21-1	few	TRBJ2-7	.	14	TGTGCCAGCAGCCAACCCGGACCCCACTACGAGCAGTACTTC	CASSQPGPHYEQYF
TRBV7-2	.	TRBJ2-7	.	14	TGTGCCAGCAGCTTAAACCCAGGAGCCTACGAGCAGTACTTC	CASSLNPGAYEQYF
TRBV18	.	TRBJ2-6	.	18	TGTGCCAGCTCACCACTGGGGGTGGATCTCTCTGGGGCCAACGTCCTGACTTTC	CASSPLGVDLSGANVLTF
TRBV7-2	.	TRBJ1-6	TRBD1	16	TGTGCCAGCAGCCCACCGGGACAGCAGAATAATTCACCCCTCCACTTT	CASSPPGQQNNSPLHF
TRBV27	.	TRBJ1-4	.	14	TGTGCCAGCAGTTATTCAACCGTTGGGGCGGAACTGTTTTTT	CASSYSTVGAELFF
TRBV19	.	TRBJ2-7	.	15	TGTGCCAGTAGCCTCTCCCGACTGGGATCCTACGAGCAGTACTTC	CASSLSRLGSYEQYF
TRBV28	.	TRBJ2-3	.	15	TGTGCCAGCACCATAGGGGCTGTAAGAGGAGATACGCAGTATTTT	CASTIGAVRGDTQYF
TRBV11-2	few	TRBJ1-1	.	11	TGTGCCAGCAGAATGAACACTGAAGCTTTCTTT	CASRMNTEAFF
TRBV6-5	.	TRBJ2-1	TRBD2	15	TGTGCCAGCTCGACCCCTAGCGGACCCTACAATGAGCAGTTCTTC	CASSTPSGPYNEQFF
TRBV13	.	TRBJ2-1	.	16	TGTGCCAGCAGCTTAACGACAGCGGTATTGTACAATGAGCAGTTCTTC	CASSLTTAVLYNEQFF
TRBV7-8	.	TRBJ1-5	.	16	TGTGCCAGCAGCCAAAGGGACGGGAATAGCAATCAGCCCCAGCATTTT	CASSQRDGNSNQPQHF
TRBV30	.	TRBJ1-3	.	15	TGTGCCTGGAGGGGTCCCCGGGCGGGAGGAAACACCATATATTTT	CAWRGPRAGGNTIYF
TRBV25-1	.	TRBJ2-7	.	10	TGTGCCACACGGACCCTGGAGACGTACTTC	CATRTLETYF
TRBV3-1/TRBV3-2	.	TRBJ1-1	.	14	TGTGCCAGCAGCCAAGGAACCTGGCAGGGTGAAGCTTTCTTT	CASSQGTWQGEAFF
TRBV15	.	TRBJ1-5	TRBD1	15	TGTGCCACCAGCAGGGACAGGGGGCCTAGTCAGCCCCAGCATTTT	CATSRDRGPSQPQHF
TRBV9	.	TRBJ2-1	.	17	TGTGCCAGCAGCACTCAGCACCAAAATATCTTCTACAATGAGCAGTTCTTC	CASSTQHQNIFYNEQFF
TRBV3-1/TRBV3-2	.	TRBJ2-7	.	15	TGTGCCAGCAGCCAAGGATTCACGGGCAGCTACGAGCAGTACTTC	CASSQGFTGSYEQYF
TRBV5-4	.	TRBJ2-1	TRBD2	15	TGTGCCAGCAGCTTGCTAGCGGGAGGGCCGAATGAGCAGTTCTTC	CASSLLAGGPNEQFF
TRBV2	.	TRBJ1-6	TRBD1	15	TGTGCCAGCAGTGAGGGACAGTTCAGTAATTCACCCCTCCACTTT	CASSEGQFSNSPLHF